This T cell receptor (beta chain) originates from a study of human thymus T cells. Study conclusions and caveats: V and J genes seemed to be used with bias in thymic and blood repertoires. Highly overlapping thymic repertoires among unrelated individuals were reported in related research.

This CDR3 has 15 residues. The V end lost 5 bases, the J end lost 4 bases, and 17 bases lay between the germline ends. CDR1 and CDR2 (germline): PRHDT, FYEKMQ (reference sequence). Assay used: immunoSEQ multiplex PCR; TCRdb lists only in-frame clones, some missing. This sample has roughly 130,000 clones; about 94% occur once, and the top ten carry around 0.025%. As to this clone: What it binds is unknown.

The source of the thymus tissue was resections taken during corrective heart surgery. Healthy Finnish infants undergoing corrective surgery for congenital heart defects were the donors. The rearrangement uses TRBV13 and TRBJ1-1; perhaps TRBD1 as D (5 bases). The source of this sequence is a boy younger than two with a congenital heart defect but otherwise immunologically healthy. Sequencing was performed on thymus tissue. The CDR3 region has the DNA TGTGCCAGCAGCGGCCGGACGGGGACGTTCACTGAAGCTTTCTTT. Translation: CASSGRTGTFTEAFF.